These T cell receptor beta chains were read from a single sample in a study of regulatory and conventional T cells in breast cancer. Each CDR3 protein is one row after TCRdb ran MiXCR on the PCR reads. The sample yields 9,900 or so distinct CDR3 sequences, about a third seen once. The sequencing input was conventional T cells from blood. The receptors were gathered from a male donor in good health. Each CDR3 is given with its conserved first and last residue. The order of the fields is V gene, CDR3 protein.

v_gene: TRBV3-1
CDR3aa: CASSPIAGGPGEQYF

v_gene: TRBV11-2
CDR3aa: CASRLDRASYEQYF

v_gene: TRBV7-2
CDR3aa: CASSFGSGERSYNSPLHF

v_gene: TRBV10-3
CDR3aa: CAISEGVDSPLHF

v_gene: TRBV20-1
CDR3aa: CSARDPGVQPQHF

v_gene: TRBV5-1
CDR3aa: CASTSGELQETQYF

v_gene: TRBV6-1
CDR3aa: CASSVMETQNGYTF

v_gene: TRBV5-1
CDR3aa: CASSDGTGVTEAFF

v_gene: TRBV2
CDR3aa: CASFGSVFQERNEQFF

v_gene: TRBV5-1
CDR3aa: CASSLEARGSSYEQYF